The 14 T cell receptor beta chains presented below share a single source sample, sequenced in a study of Graves' ophthalmopathy and Graves' hyperthyroidism. Amplification from RNA transcripts yielded the TCR beta CDR3 regions. The first-round RT-PCR employed HTBI primers together with the Qiagen OneStep RT-PCR kit. A multiplex PCR was then performed as the second round. TCRdb called the multiplex PCR reads again in MiXCR, with one record for every CDR3 protein. The data show over 500,000 distinct CDR3 sequences, around a fifth seen once. The specimen was peripheral blood. These receptors all come from a woman under 30 with stable Graves' hyperthyroidism. Some clones in this sample may be carry-over from other donors' samples.

This clonotype was found a few times. This chain uses TRBV4-2 with TRBJ1-5; D perhaps matches TRBD1 (6 bases). There are 15 residues in the CDR3. Germline V gene lookup returns CDR1 LGHNA and CDR2 YNFKEQ. Trimming shortened V by 1 base and J by 7 bases, and 14 bases separated the two germline ends. CDR3 bases: TGTGCCAGCAGCCAAGCAGTACAGCAGGGGCAGCCCCAGCATTTT. Protein: CASSQAVQQGQPQHF.

V is TRBV10-3 and J is TRBJ1-1, with D possibly TRBD1 on 5 matching bases. With 6 bases removed from V and 3 bases from J, the gap between germline ends came to 14 bases. This CDR3 region has 14 residues. Germline-derived CDR1 and CDR2 are ENHRY and SYGVKD. CDR3 sequence reads: CAISPAQGHTEAFF. The CDR3 bases are TGTGCCATCAGCCCTGCTCAGGGCCACACTGAAGCTTTCTTT.

This clonotype was seen many times. The genes are TRBV12-3 or TRBV12-4 and TRBJ1-1; TRBD1 matches at 9 bases. With V trimmed by 4 bases and J by 11 bases, 2 bases remained unmatched. This CDR3 contains 11 residues. The CDR3 coding sequence is TGTGCCAGCAGTTGGGACAGGGAGGCTTTCTTT. Translating it yields CASSWDREAFF.

A word on this clonotype: Lacking the conserved final phenylalanine or tryptophan, this CDR3 likely reflects a read error. CDR3 nucleotides: TGTGCCAGCAGTTTTAGTTCCGAGCAGTACCTC. Its translation is CASSFSSEQYL. The V and J genes are TRBV12-3 or TRBV12-4 and TRBJ2-7, with D unclear. Trimming shortened V by 3 bases and J by 6 bases, and 6 bases separated the two germline ends. The CDR3 has 11 residues.

The table lists this clonotype with many counts. The chain combines TRBV12-3 or TRBV12-4 with TRBJ1-1; 9 nucleotides line up with TRBD1. V shed 7 bases and J 4 bases; nucleotides not matched to a gene: 10. This CDR3 comprises 15 residues. CDR3 in amino acids: CASKTTGQGGTEAFF. DNA of the CDR3: TGTGCCAGCAAAACGACGGGACAGGGCGGCACTGAAGCTTTCTTT.

Worth noting for this clonotype: Possible read error: a much larger clone is one base away. The V gene is TRBV20-1, the J gene TRBJ2-2, with D possibly TRBD2 on 6 matching bases. This CDR3 region has 15 residues. In germline, CDR1 is DFQATT, CDR2 SNEGSKA (reference sequence). CDR3 DNA sequence: TGCAGTGCTAGAGGACCGGGCAGGGTTGGCGGGGAGCTGTGTTTT. This codes for CSARGPGRVGGELCF.

There are many counts of this clonotype. The V and J genes are TRBV19 and TRBJ2-6; perhaps TRBD2 as D (6 bases). CDR1 and CDR2 (germline): LNHDA, SQIVND (reference sequence). The CDR3 sequence is 17 residues long. Trimming left V 5 bases short and J 4 bases short, with 18 bases between. The CDR3 loop reads CASSVSGLRSGANVLTF. CDR3 sequence (DNA): TGTGCCAGTAGTGTCTCGGGACTCCGCTCAGGGGCCAACGTCCTGACTTTC.

V usage is TRBV28 and J usage is TRBJ1-5; 7 bases line up with TRBD1. The V and J ends lost 1 base and 13 bases, in that order; junction bases with no gene match: 13. Germline V CDR1 and CDR2: MDHEN, SYDVKM. This CDR3 has 15 residues. The chain's CDR3 is CASSLFSAQGLPQHF. Here the CDR3 DNA reads TGTGCCAGCAGTTTATTCTCGGCACAGGGGTTGCCTCAGCATTTT.

Details on this clonotype: A single base separates this from a much larger clone, so it may be a read error. The CDR3 DNA reads as TGCGCCAGCAGCCAAGGCCCAGGTTTGGGGCCCACAGAGATCCAGTACTTC. Translating it yields CASSQGPGLGPTEIQYF. The chain has TRBV4-1 and TRBJ2-5; a weak D match, TRBD1 (5 bases). Germline V CDR1 and CDR2: MGHRA, YSYEKL. This CDR3 is 17 amino acids long.

The chain combines TRBV11-2 with TRBJ2-7; 8 bases agree with TRBD2. Germline assignment: CDR1 SGHAT and CDR2 FQNNGV. There are 16 residues in the CDR3. Germline trimming cut 4 bases from V and 4 bases from J; bases unmatched to any gene: 12. The CDR3 region is CASSSPFGGGEYEQYF. CDR3 bases: TGTGCCAGCAGCTCGCCCTTCGGGGGGGGCGAATACGAGCAGTACTTC.

The rearrangement uses TRBV28 and TRBJ2-7, with D perhaps matching TRBD1 (5 bases). CDR1 is MDHEN, CDR2 SYDVKM, per germline. The CDR3 consists of 15 residues. Trimming removed 2 bases at V and 5 bases at J, with 16 bases between. CDR3 sequence reads: CASSLSRVITHEQYF. The CDR3 coding sequence is TGTGCCAGCAGTTTAAGCAGGGTTATTACCCACGAGCAGTACTTC.

In its sample, this clonotype was seen many times. The rearrangement links TRBV6-2 or TRBV6-3 to TRBJ1-1; no reliable D call. Germline values: CDR1 MNHEY, CDR2 SVGEGT. V was cut by 0 bases and J by 1 base, with 12 bases left in between. This CDR3 is 16 amino acids long. CDR3 region: CASSYSGSRWNTEAFF. The CDR3 bases are TGTGCCAGCAGTTACTCTGGGTCTCGGTGGAACACTGAAGCTTTCTTT.

This clonotype was counted at least ten times. V gene TRBV11-1 combines with J gene TRBJ1-1, with D uncertain. Germline lookup yields CDR1 SGHAT and CDR2 FQDESV (reference sequence). The CDR3 length is 17 residues. V was clipped by 0 bases and J by 0 bases, with 14 bases between them. CDR3 sequence: CASSLAVAANLNTEAFF. The CDR3 DNA is TGTGCCAGCAGCTTAGCGGTGGCAGCCAACCTGAACACTGAAGCTTTCTTT.

This clonotype was recorded many times. The chain joins TRBV5-1 to TRBJ2-2, with D perhaps TRBD1 or TRBD2 (5 bases each). V was pared by 0 bases and J by 3 bases, with 9 bases between. Germline-derived CDR1 and CDR2 are SGHRS and YFSETQ. This CDR3 spans 15 amino acids. The CDR3 DNA sequence: TGCGCCAGCAGCTTGGCCGTGGGGGACACCGGGGAGCTGTTTTTT. It specifies CASSLAVGDTGELFF.